This passage covers 14 T cell receptor beta chains from one sample sequenced in a study of CD8+ T cells in alopecia areata. TCR sequencing used cDNA made by reverse transcription of extracted RNA. TCRdb's table, derived via immunoSEQ multiplex PCR, lists solely in-frame clones and lacks some. The data hold some 95,000 clones, with 44% observed a single time. Treatment of the sample: oral pan-JAK inhibitor, 5-10 mg twice daily. The sequencing here drew on CD8+ T cells sorted from blood, taken at week 24, from a patient treated with tofacitinib. The receptor set was obtained from a human donor with alopecia areata.

The rearrangement links TRBV5-6 to TRBJ2-2; tentatively, D is TRBD1 (7 bases). In germline, CDR1 is SGHDT, CDR2 YYEEEE. The CDR3 contains 16 residues. V lost 3 bases and J lost 6, with 18 bases in between. Here the CDR3 reads CASSSFGGGGAGELFF. CDR3 coding DNA: TGTGCCAGCAGCTCGTTTGGAGGAGGGGGCGCCGGGGAGCTGTTTTTT.

The gene calls are TRBV27 and TRBJ2-7; D may be TRBD1 (7 bases). The CDR3 sequence is 14 residues long. V lost 6 bases and J lost 3, with 15 bases in between. Germline V gene sequence: CDR1 MNHEY, CDR2 SMNVEV (reference sequence). The CDR3 DNA is TGTGCCAGCAGCCCCGGAGGGGGCCTCTACGAGCAGTACTTC. Protein product: CASSPGGGLYEQYF.

This clone has more than one count but fewer than ten. The chain carries TRBV25-1 and TRBJ1-1, with D perhaps matching TRBD1 (6 bases). The V gene lost 4 bases and the J gene lost 2 bases, with 8 bases spanning the gap. Germline V gives CDR1 MGHDK, CDR2 SYGVNS. The CDR3 loop spans 13 amino acids. In nucleotides, the CDR3 is TGTGCCAGCAGTGCGGGACACAACACTGAAGCTTTCTTT. Amino acids: CASSAGHNTEAFF.

Sample share makes this clone medium-sized. V usage is TRBV9 and J usage is TRBJ2-1; 7 positions agree with TRBD2. CDR1 and CDR2 (germline): SGDLS, YYNGEE. The CDR3 has 16 residues. Trimming removed 3 bases from V and 4 bases from J; junction bases left unmatched: 10. CDR3 residues: CASSAQPGGTYNEQFF. CDR3 sequence (DNA): TGTGCCAGCAGCGCCCAACCGGGGGGAACTTACAATGAGCAGTTCTTC.

This clone occurred a few times. V is TRBV4-1 and J is TRBJ2-6; D is uncertain. The CDR3 is 15 residues long. Between the trimmed V and J ends, which lost 4 bases and 0 bases, there was a span of 7 bases. Germline V CDR1 and CDR2: MGHRA, YSYEKL. The CDR3, as DNA: TGCGCCAGCAGCCTCCGTCCCTCTGGGGCCAACGTCCTGACTTTC. It yields the protein CASSLRPSGANVLTF.

In its sample, this clone was seen once. The rearrangement links TRBV7-9 to TRBJ2-5; D not resolved. The V end lost 1 base, the J end lost 3 bases, and 12 bases lay between the germline ends. Germline V gene sequence: CDR1 SEHNR, CDR2 FQNEAQ (reference sequence). This CDR3 contains 15 residues. The CDR3 DNA reads TGTGCCAGCAGCTTAGGTTGGCAGCCGGAAGAGACCCAGTACTTC. It encodes CASSLGWQPEETQYF.

This clone was detected only once. The chain carries TRBV13 and TRBJ2-7; 7 bases map to TRBD2. This CDR3 region has 15 residues. The V segment lost 3 bases and the J segment 2 bases; nucleotides outside the gene matches: 7. The germline gives CDR1 PRHDT, CDR2 FYEKMQ (reference sequence). CDR3 region: CASSFQAGPPYEQYF. DNA of the CDR3: TGTGCCAGCAGCTTTCAAGCGGGGCCCCCCTACGAGCAGTACTTC.

This rearrangement joins TRBV30 to TRBJ2-7; 7 nucleotides align to TRBD2. In germline, CDR1 is GTSNPN, CDR2 SVGIG (reference sequence). CDR3 length: 13 amino acids. V shed 8 bases, J shed 4 bases, and the junction held 11 bases outside the gene matches. CDR3 region: CARSLGGGYEQYF. The CDR3 DNA is TGTGCCCGATCACTGGGGGGAGGGTACGAGCAGTACTTC.

J is TRBJ2-2 and V is TRBV9, with D maybe TRBD1 (6 bases). This CDR3 contains 17 residues. Germline assignment: CDR1 SGDLS and CDR2 YYNGEE. Trimming cost V 0 bases and J 3 bases, with 15 bases left between them. The CDR3 sequence: CASSVALGRGDTGELFF. The CDR3 DNA is TGTGCCAGCAGCGTAGCTTTAGGCAGGGGTGACACCGGGGAGCTGTTTTTT. Supplemented by reference TRBV9 and TRBJ2-2, the full variable domain reads DSGVTQTPKHLITATGQRVTLRCSPRSGDLSVYWYQQSLDQGLQFLIQYYNGEERAKGNILERFSAQQFPDLHSELNLSSLELGDSALYFCASSVALGRGDTGELFFGEGSRLTVL.

The rearrangement joins TRBV4-2 to TRBJ1-1; no reliable D call. Per the germline V gene, CDR1 is LGHNA and CDR2 is YNFKEQ. The CDR3 contains 14 residues. V dropped 4 bases and J dropped 4 bases, with 13 bases sitting between them. CDR3: CASSPGIGSTEAFF. The CDR3 nucleotides are TGTGCCAGCAGCCCTGGGATAGGAAGCACTGAAGCTTTCTTT.

CDR3 sequence reads: CASTGRDQETQYF. The CDR3 DNA follows: TGTGCCAGCACTGGGAGAGACCAAGAGACCCAGTACTTC. The chain joins TRBV6-5 to TRBJ2-5; perhaps TRBD2 as D (5 bases). CDR1 is MNHEY, CDR2 SVGAGI, per germline. Trimming pared 7 bases from V and 0 bases from J, leaving 9 bases between. The CDR3 loop spans 13 amino acids.

This clone was found a few times. J is TRBJ2-1 and V is TRBV27, with a weak D call TRBD2 (6 bases). V was clipped by 4 bases and J by 4 bases, with 20 bases between them. This CDR3 comprises 17 residues. Germline values: CDR1 MNHEY, CDR2 SMNVEV (reference sequence). The chain's CDR3 is CASSSASLARPYNEQFF. CDR3 coding DNA: TGTGCCAGCAGTTCGGCCTCACTAGCCCGCCCTTACAATGAGCAGTTCTTC.

The chain couples TRBV9 to TRBJ2-5; D is unresolved. The last part of the DNA fits TRBJ2-7 better; the J call may be wrong. The CDR3 spans 13 residues. Germline CDR1 is SGDLS and CDR2 is YYNGEE. CDR3 coding DNA: TGTGCCAGCAGCTCCAGTTACAGCTACGAGCAGTACTTC. This sequence encodes CASSSSYSYEQYF.

This clone has a handful of counts. V is TRBV10-3 and J is TRBJ2-1; 12 nucleotides align to TRBD1. This CDR3 has 16 amino acids. J was trimmed by 9 bases and V by 3 bases; bases with no gene match: 9. Germline-derived CDR1 and CDR2 are ENHRY and SYGVKD. The CDR3 loop reads CAISEARDRGQVEQFF. CDR3 in DNA: TGTGCCATCAGTGAAGCGAGGGACAGGGGGCAGGTTGAGCAGTTCTTC.